This entry concerns a single T cell receptor beta chain. Method: immunoSEQ multiplex PCR; TCRdb's copy keeps in-frame clones and lacks some. Of some 2 million clones listed, roughly 94% are singletons. This sample is drawn from a study of shared clonotypes between healthy human individuals. Terminally differentiated effector memory CD45RA+ cells were excluded by CCR7 positive selection of CD45RO-negative cells. This sequence originates from a man between 18 and 29 years old in good health. The sample was naive CD8+ T cells sorted from blood.

The CDR3 bases are TGTGCCAGCACCATGGGACTAGCAGGGTCTCGCACCGGGGAGCTGTTTTTT. This encodes CASTMGLAGSRTGELFF. The chain is built from TRBV7-9 and TRBJ2-2; the match to TRBD2 covers 9 bases. Unmatched junction bases numbered 13, after V lost 7 bases and J lost 4 bases. There are 17 residues in the CDR3. Germline CDR1 is SEHNR and CDR2 is FQNEAQ (reference sequence).